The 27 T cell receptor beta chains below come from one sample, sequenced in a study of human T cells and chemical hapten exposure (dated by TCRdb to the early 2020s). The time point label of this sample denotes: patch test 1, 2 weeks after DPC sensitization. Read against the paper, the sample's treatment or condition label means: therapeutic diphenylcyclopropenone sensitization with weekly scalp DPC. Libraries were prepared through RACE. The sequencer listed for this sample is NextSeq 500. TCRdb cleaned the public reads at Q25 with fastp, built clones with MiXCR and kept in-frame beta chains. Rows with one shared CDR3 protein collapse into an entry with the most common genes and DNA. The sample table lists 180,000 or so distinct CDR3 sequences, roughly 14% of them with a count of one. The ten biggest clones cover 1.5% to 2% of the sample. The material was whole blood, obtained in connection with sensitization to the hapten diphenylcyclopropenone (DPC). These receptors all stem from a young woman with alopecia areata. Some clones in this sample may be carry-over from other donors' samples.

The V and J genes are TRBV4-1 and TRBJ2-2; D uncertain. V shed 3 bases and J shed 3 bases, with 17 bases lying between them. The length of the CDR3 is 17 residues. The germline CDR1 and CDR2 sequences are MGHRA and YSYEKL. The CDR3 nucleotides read TGCGCCAGCAGCCATAGGCCAGGCTCATCGGACACCGGGGAGCTGTTTTTT. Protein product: CASSHRPGSSDTGELFF.

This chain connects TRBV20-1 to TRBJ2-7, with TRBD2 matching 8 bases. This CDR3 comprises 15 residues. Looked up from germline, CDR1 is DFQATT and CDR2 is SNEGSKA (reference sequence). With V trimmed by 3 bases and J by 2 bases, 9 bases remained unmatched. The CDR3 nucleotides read TGCAGTGCTAGCCCCACTAGCGGCAATCCCTACGAGCAGTACTTC. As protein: CSASPTSGNPYEQYF.

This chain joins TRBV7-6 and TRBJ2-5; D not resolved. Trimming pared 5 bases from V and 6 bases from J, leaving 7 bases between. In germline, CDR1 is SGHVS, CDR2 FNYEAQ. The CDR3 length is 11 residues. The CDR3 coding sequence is TGTGCCAGCAGCCGAGAGAAGACCCAGTACTTC. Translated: CASSREKTQYF.

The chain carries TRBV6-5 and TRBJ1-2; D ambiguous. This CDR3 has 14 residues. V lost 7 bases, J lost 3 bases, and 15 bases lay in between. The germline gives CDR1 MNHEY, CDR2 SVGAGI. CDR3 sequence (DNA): TGTGCCAGCAAGGCAGGCAGCGTGCACTATGGCTACACCTTC. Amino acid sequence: CASKAGSVHYGYTF.

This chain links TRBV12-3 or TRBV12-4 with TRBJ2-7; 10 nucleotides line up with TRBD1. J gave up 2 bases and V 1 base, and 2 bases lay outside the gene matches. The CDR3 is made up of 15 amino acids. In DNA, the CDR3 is TGTGCCAGCAGTTTAGGGGACAGGGGCGCCTACGAGCAGTACTTC. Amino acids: CASSLGDRGAYEQYF.

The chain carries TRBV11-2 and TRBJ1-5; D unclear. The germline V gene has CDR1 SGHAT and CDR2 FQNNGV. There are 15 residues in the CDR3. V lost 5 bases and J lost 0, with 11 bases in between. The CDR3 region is CASSPSPYSNQPQHF. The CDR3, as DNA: TGTGCCAGCAGCCCCAGTCCCTATAGCAATCAGCCCCAGCATTTT.

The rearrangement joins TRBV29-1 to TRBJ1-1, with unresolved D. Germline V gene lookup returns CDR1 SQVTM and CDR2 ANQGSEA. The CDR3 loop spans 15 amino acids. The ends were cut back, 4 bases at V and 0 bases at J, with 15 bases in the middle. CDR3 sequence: CSVAPKGRLNTEAFF. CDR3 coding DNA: TGCAGCGTTGCACCGAAAGGACGGCTGAACACTGAAGCTTTCTTT.

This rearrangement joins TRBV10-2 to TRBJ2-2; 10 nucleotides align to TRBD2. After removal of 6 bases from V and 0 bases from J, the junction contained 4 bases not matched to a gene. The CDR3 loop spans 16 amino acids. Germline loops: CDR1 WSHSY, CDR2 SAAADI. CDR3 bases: TGCGCCAGCAGCGTAGCGGGAGGCCCGAACACCGGGGAGCTGTTTTTT. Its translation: CASSVAGGPNTGELFF.

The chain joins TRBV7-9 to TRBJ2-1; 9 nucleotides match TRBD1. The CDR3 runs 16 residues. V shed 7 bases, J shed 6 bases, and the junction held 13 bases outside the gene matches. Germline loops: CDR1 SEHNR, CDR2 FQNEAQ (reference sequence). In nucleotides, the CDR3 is TGTGCCAGCAAGCCTCGACCGGGACAGGGACGCAATGAGCAGTTCTTC. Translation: CASKPRPGQGRNEQFF.

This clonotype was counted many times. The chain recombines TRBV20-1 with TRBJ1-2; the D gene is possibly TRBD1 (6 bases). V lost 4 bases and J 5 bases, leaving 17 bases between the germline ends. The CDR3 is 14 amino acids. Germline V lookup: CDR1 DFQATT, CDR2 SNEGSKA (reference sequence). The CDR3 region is CSAKTPGATYGYTF. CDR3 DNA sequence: TGCAGTGCTAAAACCCCGGGGGCAACGTATGGCTACACCTTC.

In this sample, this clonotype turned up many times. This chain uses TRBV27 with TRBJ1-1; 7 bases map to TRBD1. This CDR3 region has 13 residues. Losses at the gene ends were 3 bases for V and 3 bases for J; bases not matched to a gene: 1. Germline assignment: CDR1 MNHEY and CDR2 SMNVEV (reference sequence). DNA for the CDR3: TGTGCCAGCAGTTTCCAGGGGGACACTGAAGCTTTCTTT. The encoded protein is CASSFQGDTEAFF.

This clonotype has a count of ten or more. CDR3 amino acids: CSAKGARGYGYTF. CDR3 nucleotide sequence: TGCAGTGCAAAGGGGGCTCGAGGCTATGGCTACACCTTC. The J gene is TRBJ1-2, the V gene TRBV20-1; 7 bases match TRBD1. Germline assignment: CDR1 DFQATT and CDR2 SNEGSKA (reference sequence). Losses at the gene ends were 6 bases for V and 4 bases for J; bases not matched to a gene: 8. The CDR3 length is 13 residues.

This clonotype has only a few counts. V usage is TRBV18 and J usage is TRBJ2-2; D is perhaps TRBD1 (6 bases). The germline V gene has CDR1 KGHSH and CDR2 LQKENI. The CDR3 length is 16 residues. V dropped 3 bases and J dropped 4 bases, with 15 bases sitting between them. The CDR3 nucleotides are TGTGCCAGCTCACCTCCTACAGGGCGTAGCACCGGGGAGCTGTTTTTT. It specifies CASSPPTGRSTGELFF. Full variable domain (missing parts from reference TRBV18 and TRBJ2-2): NAGVMQNPRHLVRRRGQEARLRCSPMKGHSHVYWYRQLPEEGLKFMVYLQKENIIDESGMPKERFSAEFPKEGPSILRIQQVVRGDSAAYFCASSPPTGRSTGELFFGEGSRLTVL.

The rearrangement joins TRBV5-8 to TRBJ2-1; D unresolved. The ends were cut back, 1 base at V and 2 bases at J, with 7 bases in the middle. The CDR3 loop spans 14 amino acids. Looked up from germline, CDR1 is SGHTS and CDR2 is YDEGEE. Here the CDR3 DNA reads TGTGCCAGCAGCTTGTGGGGTGCCTACAATGAGCAGTTCTTC. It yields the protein CASSLWGAYNEQFF.

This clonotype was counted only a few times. The CDR3 DNA is TGTGCCAGCAGCTTAGGAGCAGGGTCCAGTCAGCCCCAGCATTTT. Its protein product is CASSLGAGSSQPQHF. This rearrangement joins TRBV11-2 to TRBJ1-5, with D perhaps matching TRBD1 (5 bases). This CDR3 contains 15 residues. The V gene's germline CDR1 is SGHAT and CDR2 FQNNGV. V lost 1 base to trimming and J lost 6 bases, with 13 bases between them.

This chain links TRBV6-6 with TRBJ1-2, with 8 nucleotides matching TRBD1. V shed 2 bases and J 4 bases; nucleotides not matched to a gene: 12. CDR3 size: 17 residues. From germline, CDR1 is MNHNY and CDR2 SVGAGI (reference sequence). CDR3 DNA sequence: TGTGCCAGCAGTTACCGTACTCCGGGACAGGATTTCTATGGCTACACCTTC. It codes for CASSYRTPGQDFYGYTF.

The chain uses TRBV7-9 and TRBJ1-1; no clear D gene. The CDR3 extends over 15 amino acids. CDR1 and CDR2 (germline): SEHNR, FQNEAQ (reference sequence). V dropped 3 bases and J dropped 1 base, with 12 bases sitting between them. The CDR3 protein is CASSFGGLTNTEAFF. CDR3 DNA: TGTGCCAGCAGCTTCGGCGGTCTTACGAACACTGAAGCTTTCTTT.

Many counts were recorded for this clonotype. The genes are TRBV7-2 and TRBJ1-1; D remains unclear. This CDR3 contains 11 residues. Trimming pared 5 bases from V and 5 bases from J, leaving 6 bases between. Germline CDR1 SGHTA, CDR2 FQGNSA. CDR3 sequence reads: CASSPYTEAFF. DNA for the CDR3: TGTGCCAGCAGCCCGTATACTGAAGCTTTCTTT.

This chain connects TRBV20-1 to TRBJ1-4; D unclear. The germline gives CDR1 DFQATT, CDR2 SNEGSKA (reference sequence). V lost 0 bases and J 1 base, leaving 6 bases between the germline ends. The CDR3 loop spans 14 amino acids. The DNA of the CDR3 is TGCAGTGCTAGAGAGGGCATAACTAATGAAAAACTGTTTTTT. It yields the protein CSAREGITNEKLFF.

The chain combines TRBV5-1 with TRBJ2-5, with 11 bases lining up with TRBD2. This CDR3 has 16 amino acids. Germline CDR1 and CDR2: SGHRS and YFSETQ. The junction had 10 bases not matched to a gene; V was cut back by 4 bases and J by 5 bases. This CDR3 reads CASSPGTSGIWETQYF. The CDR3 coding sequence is TGCGCCAGCAGCCCCGGGACTAGCGGTATTTGGGAGACCCAGTACTTC. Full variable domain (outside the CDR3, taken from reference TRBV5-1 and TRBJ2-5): KAGVTQTPRYLIKTRGQQVTLSCSPISGHRSVSWYQQTPGQGLQFLFEYFSETQRNKGNFPGRFSGRQFSNSRSEMNVSTLELGDSALYLCASSPGTSGIWETQYFGPGTRLLVL.

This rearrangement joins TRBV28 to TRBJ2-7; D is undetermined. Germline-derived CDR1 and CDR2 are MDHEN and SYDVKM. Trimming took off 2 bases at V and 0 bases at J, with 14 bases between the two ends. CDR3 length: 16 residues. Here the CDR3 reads CASSLIGFGGSYEQYF. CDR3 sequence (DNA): TGTGCCAGCAGTTTAATTGGGTTTGGCGGCTCCTACGAGCAGTACTTC.

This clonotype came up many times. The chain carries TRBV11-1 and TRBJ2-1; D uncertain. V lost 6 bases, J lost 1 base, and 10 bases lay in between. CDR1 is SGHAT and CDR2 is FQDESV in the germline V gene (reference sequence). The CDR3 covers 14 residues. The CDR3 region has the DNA TGTGCCAGCAGGATGTTGGGTTCCTACAATGAGCAGTTCTTC. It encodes CASRMLGSYNEQFF.

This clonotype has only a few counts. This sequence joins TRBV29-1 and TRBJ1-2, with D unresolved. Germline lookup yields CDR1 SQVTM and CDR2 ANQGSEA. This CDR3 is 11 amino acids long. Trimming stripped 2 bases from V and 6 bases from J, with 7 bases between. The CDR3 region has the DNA TGCAGCGTTGAATTATATGATGGCTACACCTTC. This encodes CSVELYDGYTF.

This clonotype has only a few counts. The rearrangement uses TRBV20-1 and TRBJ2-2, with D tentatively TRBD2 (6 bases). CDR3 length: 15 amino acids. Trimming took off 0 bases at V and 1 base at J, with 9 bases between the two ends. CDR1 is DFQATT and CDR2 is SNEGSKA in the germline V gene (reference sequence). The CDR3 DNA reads TGCAGTGCTAGAGACGGAGCGGGGAACACCGGGGAGCTGTTTTTT. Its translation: CSARDGAGNTGELFF.

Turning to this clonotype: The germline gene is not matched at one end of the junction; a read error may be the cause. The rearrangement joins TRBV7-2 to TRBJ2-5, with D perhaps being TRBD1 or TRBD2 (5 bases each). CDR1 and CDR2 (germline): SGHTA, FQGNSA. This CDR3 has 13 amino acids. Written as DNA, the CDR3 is TGTGCCAGCAGCTTACAGGGAGAAGAGACCCGGTACTTC. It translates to CASSLQGEETRYF.

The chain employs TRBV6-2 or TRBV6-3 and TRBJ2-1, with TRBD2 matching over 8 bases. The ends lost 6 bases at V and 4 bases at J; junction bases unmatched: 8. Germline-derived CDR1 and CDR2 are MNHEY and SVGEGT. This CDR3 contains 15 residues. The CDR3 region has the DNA TGTGCCAGCAGGTACAGCGGGGGTCTGTACAATGAGCAGTTCTTC. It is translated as CASRYSGGLYNEQFF.

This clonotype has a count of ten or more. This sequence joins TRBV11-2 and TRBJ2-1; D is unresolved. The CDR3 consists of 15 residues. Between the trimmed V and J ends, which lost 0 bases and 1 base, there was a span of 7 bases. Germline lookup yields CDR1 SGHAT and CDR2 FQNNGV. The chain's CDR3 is CASSLDSASYNEQFF. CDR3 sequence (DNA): TGTGCCAGCAGCTTAGATTCGGCTTCCTACAATGAGCAGTTCTTC.